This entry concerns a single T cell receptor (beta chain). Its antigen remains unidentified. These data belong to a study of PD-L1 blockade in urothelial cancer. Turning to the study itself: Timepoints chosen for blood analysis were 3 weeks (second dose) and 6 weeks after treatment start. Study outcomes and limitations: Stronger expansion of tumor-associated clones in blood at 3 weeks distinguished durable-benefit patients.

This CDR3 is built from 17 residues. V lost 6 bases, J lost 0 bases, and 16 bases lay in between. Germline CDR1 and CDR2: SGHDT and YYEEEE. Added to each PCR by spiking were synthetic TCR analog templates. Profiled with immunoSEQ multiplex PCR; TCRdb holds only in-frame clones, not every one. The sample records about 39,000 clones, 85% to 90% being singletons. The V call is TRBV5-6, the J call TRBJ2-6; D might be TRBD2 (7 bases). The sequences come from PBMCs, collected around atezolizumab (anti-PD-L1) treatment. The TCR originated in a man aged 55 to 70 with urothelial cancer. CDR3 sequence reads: CASTFKGGSSGANVLTF. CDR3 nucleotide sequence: TGTGCCAGCACCTTCAAGGGGGGGTCCTCTGGGGCCAACGTCCTGACTTTC.